This is a list of T cell receptor beta chains from one sample in a study of beta chain features in type 1 diabetes. TCRdb's table, derived via immunoSEQ multiplex PCR, lists solely in-frame clones and lacks some. The profile covers fewer than 350,000 clones, with about 19% appearing a single time and roughly 0.045% taken by the ten largest. Input material: naive CD4+ T cells from blood. The receptor set was obtained from a woman in her late teens or twenties in good health. Both conserved end residues are part of each CDR3. Each record gives: clone size, V gene, J gene, D gene, CDR3 DNA, CDR3 protein. The D gene is left open where the match is weak. Clone size appears in some rows only: once, few, many, or a class for an expanded clone.

>few|TRBV4-1|TRBJ1-1|NA
TGCGCCAGCAGCCAAGATGGAGCTTACACTGAAGCTTTCTTT
CASSQDGAYTEAFF
>NA|TRBV29-1|TRBJ1-2|NA
TGCAGCGGGGCGGGAGGGTTATTTGTAAGTGGCTACACCTTC
CSGAGGLFVSGYTF
>few|TRBV12-5|TRBJ2-3|NA
TGTGCTAGTGGTTCGTTGGCGGGCGACACAGATACGCAGTATTTT
CASGSLAGDTDTQYF
>few|TRBV21-1|TRBJ1-5|NA
TGTGCCAGCAAGGGACAAATTAATCAGCCCCAGCATTTT
CASKGQINQPQHF
>NA|TRBV9|TRBJ2-3|NA
TGTGCCAGCTGTATCAATGCGGGGGATACGCAGTATTTT
CASCINAGDTQYF
>NA|TRBV9|TRBJ2-5|TRBD2
TGTGCCAGCAGCGTAGGGTCCCCGGGGGGGGAGACCCAGTACTTC
CASSVGSPGGETQYF
>few|TRBV4-3|TRBJ2-4|TRBD1
TGCGCCAGCAGCCGCCAGGGGGTGATGGCCAAAAACATTCAGTACTTC
CASSRQGVMAKNIQYF
>few|TRBV2|TRBJ2-2|NA
TGTGCCACACGGGGGATCCCCGAGACCGGGGAGCTGTTTTTT
CATRGIPETGELFF
>NA|TRBV5-1|TRBJ1-2|NA
TGCGCCAGCAGCTTGATACCAGGCCCTTATGGCTACACCTTC
CASSLIPGPYGYTF
>NA|TRBV15|TRBJ1-2|TRBD1
TGTGCCACCAGCAGAGGCAGGGGGCCCGGAACCCGCCTCTATGGCTACACCTTC
CATSRGRGPGTRLYGYTF
>few|TRBV7-9|TRBJ2-7|NA
TGTGCCAGCAGCCCCGAGGGCCGTGAACCCTACGAGCAGTACTTC
CASSPEGREPYEQYF
>NA|TRBV9|TRBJ1-6|TRBD1
TGTGCCAGCAGCGAAAGACAGGGCAGACCCCTCCACTTT
CASSERQGRPLHF
>NA|TRBV25-1|TRBJ1-1|TRBD1
TGTGCCAGCAGTGCTGAGGAGGGGGCGATTACTGAAGCTTTCTTT
CASSAEEGAITEAFF
>few|TRBV30|TRBJ1-1|NA
TGTGCCTGGGGCGTGGGCCTTTCGAACACTGAAGCTTTCTTT
CAWGVGLSNTEAFF
>few|TRBV9|TRBJ1-3|NA
TGTGCCAGCAGCCTAGGACGGACAGCCGACTCTGGAAACACCATATATTTT
CASSLGRTADSGNTIYF
>few|TRBV9|TRBJ2-5|NA
TGTGCCAGCAGCGGGGGGGCCAGGGGGGAGACCCAGTACTTC
CASSGGARGETQYF
>once|TRBV6-6|TRBJ2-2|NA
TGTGCCACTTACTTAGGCGGAAACACCGGGGAGCTGTTTTTT
CATYLGGNTGELFF
>few|TRBV5-6|TRBJ1-1|NA
TGTGCCAGCAGGATGGACAGGAACACTGAAGCTTTCTTT
CASRMDRNTEAFF
>NA|TRBV5-4|TRBJ2-7|NA
TGTGCCAGCAGCTTACCTCACTCGAGCTCCTACGAGCAGTACTTC
CASSLPHSSSYEQYF
>few|TRBV19|TRBJ1-1|NA
TGTGCCAGTAAGGCGCCGGGTGAAGCTTTCTTT
CASKAPGEAFF
>NA|TRBV28|TRBJ1-5|TRBD1
TGTGCCAGCAGTTTAAGCAGGGGGAACCAGCCCCAGCATTTT
CASSLSRGNQPQHF
>NA|TRBV27|TRBJ2-5|NA
TGTGCCAGCAGAAAACAAGGACGGGACTTGGAGACCCAGTACTTC
CASRKQGRDLETQYF
>few|TRBV7-8|TRBJ1-1|NA
TGTGCCAGCACTCGGGGGAACACTGAAGCTTTCTTT
CASTRGNTEAFF